A selection of T cell receptor beta chains follows, all from one sample in a study of neurological immune-mediated disorders. Via MiXCR, TCRdb re-called the 5' RACE reads, giving one row per CDR3 protein. The sample holds fewer than 65,000 distinct CDR3 sequences; about a tenth are singletons and the top ten take about 5.2%. The source material was PBMCs. Receptors originate from a man in his 70s with HTLV-1-associated myelopathy (HAM/TSP). Each CDR3 is given with its conserved first and last residue. Fields, in order: clone size, V gene, D gene, J gene, CDR3 DNA, CDR3 protein. D genes are given only for firm matches. The size entry gives how often the clone was seen (once, few, many) or a class if it is expanded.

size: many; V: TRBV29-1; D: .; J: TRBJ2-5; DNA: TGCAGCGTTGGAAGGGACGGGGAGACCCAGTACTTC; CDR3: CSVGRDGETQYF
size: many; V: TRBV12-3/TRBV12-4; D: .; J: TRBJ1-1; DNA: TGTGCCAGCACCCGGGGGGCCACTGAAGCTTTCTTT; CDR3: CASTRGATEAFF
size: few; V: TRBV7-6; D: TRBD2; J: TRBJ2-7; DNA: TGTGCCAGACAGCGGGAGGGGCCCTACGAGCAGTACTTC; CDR3: CARQREGPYEQYF
size: many; V: TRBV28; D: TRBD2; J: TRBJ2-3; DNA: TGTGCCAGCAGTCCCAGGGTGACTAGCAGGACTAGCACAGATACGCAGTATTTT; CDR3: CASSPRVTSRTSTDTQYF
size: many; V: TRBV24-1; D: .; J: TRBJ2-1; DNA: TGTGCCACCAGTGTAACCGGGACGGGCTACAATGAGCAGTTCTTC; CDR3: CATSVTGTGYNEQFF
size: many; V: TRBV7-3; D: TRBD1; J: TRBJ1-1; DNA: TGTGCCAGCAGCCGGGACAGATACACTGAAGCTTTCTTT; CDR3: CASSRDRYTEAFF
size: many; V: TRBV4-1; D: .; J: TRBJ1-1; DNA: TGCGCCAGCAGTCAGGGGACCCTGAACACTGAAGCTTTCTTT; CDR3: CASSQGTLNTEAFF
size: many; V: TRBV5-1; D: .; J: TRBJ2-7; DNA: TGCGCCTCGTTTCTAGGGCCCAACTACGAGCAGTACTTC; CDR3: CASFLGPNYEQYF
size: many; V: TRBV6-5; D: .; J: TRBJ2-1; DNA: TGTGCCAGCAGTTACGAACAGAACAATGAGCAGTTCTTC; CDR3: CASSYEQNNEQFF
size: many; V: TRBV4-1; D: .; J: TRBJ1-1; DNA: TGCGCCAGCAGCCAAGATAGGTCAAGAAACACTGAAGCTTTCTTT; CDR3: CASSQDRSRNTEAFF
size: many; V: TRBV20-1; D: .; J: TRBJ2-7; DNA: TGCAGTGCTGTCCCGGCGGTAGCAGATACCTACGAGCAGTACTTC; CDR3: CSAVPAVADTYEQYF
size: many; V: TRBV20-1; D: .; J: TRBJ2-7; DNA: TGCAGTGCTAGAGACCGGGACAACTCCTACGAGCAGTACTTC; CDR3: CSARDRDNSYEQYF
size: many; V: TRBV11-2; D: .; J: TRBJ2-2; DNA: TGTGCCAGCAGCTTAGACTCCCCCAGGGAGCTGTTTTTT; CDR3: CASSLDSPRELFF
size: medium-sized; V: TRBV28; D: .; J: TRBJ2-7; DNA: TGTGCCAGCAGTTTCCCCCCATCCTACGAGCAGTACTTC; CDR3: CASSFPPSYEQYF
size: many; V: TRBV7-2; D: TRBD2; J: TRBJ2-1; DNA: TGTGCCAGCAACTCCGGACTAGCGGGAGCTTATGAGCAGTTCTTC; CDR3: CASNSGLAGAYEQFF
size: many; V: TRBV28; D: .; J: TRBJ2-6; DNA: TGTGCCACTCAACAGGGACACTCTGGGGCCAACGTCCTGACTTTC; CDR3: CATQQGHSGANVLTF
size: many; V: TRBV5-5; D: TRBD2; J: TRBJ2-3; DNA: TGTGCCAGCAGCTTGCTAGCGGGAGGTTTAGATACGCAGTATTTT; CDR3: CASSLLAGGLDTQYF